The 24 T cell receptor beta chains listed next were all sequenced from one sample in a study of OX40 agonist ivuxolimab in advanced cancers. Clones were sequenced by immunoSEQ multiplex PCR, and TCRdb holds only the in-frame ones, with some missing. The sample gives about 12,000 clones, about 81% of which show up once; over 12% is in the top ten. Source: CD4+ or CD8+ T cells sorted from blood, taken in a trial of the OX40 agonist ivuxolimab. The source is an adult with an advanced solid tumor such as melanoma, head and neck, liver or kidney cancer.

The chain uses TRBV9 and TRBJ1-2; weak D call: TRBD1 (6 bases). The CDR3 contains 15 residues. V shed 0 bases and J shed 7 bases, with 16 bases lying between them. Germline V lookup: CDR1 SGDLS, CDR2 YYNGEE. The CDR3 DNA sequence: TGTGCCAGCAGCGTAGATACACTCGGAGGGGGTGGCTACACCTTC. Translating it yields CASSVDTLGGGGYTF.

V gene TRBV4-2 combines with J gene TRBJ2-7, with a tentative D call TRBD2 (6 bases). Looked up from germline, CDR1 is LGHNA and CDR2 is YNFKEQ. V was trimmed by 0 bases and J by 7 bases, leaving 16 bases between them. The CDR3 runs 15 residues. The CDR3 coding sequence is TGTGCCAGCAGCCAAGAGTCCAGGAGGGTGGGGGAGCAGTACTTC. It specifies CASSQESRRVGEQYF.

The CDR3 is CASSRTGASTDTQYF. Written as DNA, the CDR3 is TGTGCCAGCAGCCGGACAGGTGCTAGCACAGATACGCAGTATTTT. The V call is TRBV6-5, the J call TRBJ2-3, with 7 bases that match TRBD1. CDR1 is MNHEY and CDR2 is SVGAGI in the germline V gene. The ends lost 6 bases at V and 0 bases at J; junction bases unmatched: 6. The CDR3 is made up of 15 amino acids.

The chain is built from TRBV27 and TRBJ2-7; no clear D gene. CDR3 length: 13 amino acids. CDR1 MNHEY and CDR2 SMNVEV come from the germline V gene (reference sequence). V lost 7 bases, J lost 7 bases, and 17 bases lay in between. CDR3 in DNA: TGTGCCAGCACCGACGGTTCGGCCTTAGAGCAGTACTTC. The encoded protein is CASTDGSALEQYF.

This sequence joins TRBV9 and TRBJ2-1; D remains unclear. V dropped 1 base and J dropped 5 bases, with 10 bases sitting between them. Germline V gene sequence: CDR1 SGDLS, CDR2 YYNGEE. This CDR3 region has 14 residues. The CDR3, as DNA: TGTGCCAGCAGCGTATCCCTGGCCGACAATGAGCAGTTCTTC. Translating it yields CASSVSLADNEQFF.

For this clone: The same CDR3 is also encoded by other DNA sequences in this sample. V is TRBV6-5 and J is TRBJ2-5; no reliable D call. The germline V and J ends were trimmed by 0 bases and 5 bases, with 7 bases remaining between them. CDR1 and CDR2 from the germline V gene are MNHEY and SVGAGI. The CDR3 sequence is 13 residues long. CDR3 nucleotide sequence: TGTGCCAGCAGTTACTCGGACGGGGAGACCCAGTACTTC. Its translation is CASSYSDGETQYF.

This clone came up once. J is TRBJ1-6 and V is TRBV4-1; D ambiguous. V lost 1 base to trimming and J lost 3 bases, with 4 bases between them. CDR3 length: 14 residues. Looked up from germline, CDR1 is MGHRA and CDR2 is YSYEKL. The CDR3 protein is CASSQVYYNSPLHF. The CDR3 DNA is TGCGCCAGCAGCCAAGTATACTATAATTCACCCCTCCACTTT.

A few counts support this clone. This rearrangement joins TRBV9 to TRBJ2-7; TRBD1 matches 11 bases. The V gene's germline CDR1 is SGDLS and CDR2 YYNGEE. The CDR3 has 15 residues. V shed 2 bases and J 3 bases; nucleotides not matched to a gene: 4. The CDR3 here is CASSVWTGGHYEQYF. CDR3 DNA sequence: TGTGCCAGCAGCGTTTGGACAGGGGGCCACTACGAGCAGTACTTC. Combining the CDR3 with reference TRBV9 and TRBJ2-7 gives the whole variable domain DSGVTQTPKHLITATGQRVTLRCSPRSGDLSVYWYQQSLDQGLQFLIQYYNGEERAKGNILERFSAQQFPDLHSELNLSSLELGDSALYFCASSVWTGGHYEQYFGPGTRLTVT.

This clone appeared a few times. In nucleotides, the CDR3 is TGTGCCAGCAGCCTAGCGGGGAACACTGAAGCTTTCTTT. Translating gives CASSLAGNTEAFF. The V and J genes are TRBV7-3 and TRBJ1-1; no clear D gene. The CDR3 sequence is 13 residues long. Germline V gene lookup returns CDR1 SGHTA and CDR2 FQGTGA. Trimming cost V 5 bases and J 1 base, with 8 bases left between them.

The chain uses TRBV9 and TRBJ1-2, with D maybe TRBD1 (5 bases). This CDR3 comprises 15 residues. Trimming removed 0 bases at V and 5 bases at J, with 14 bases between. Germline values: CDR1 SGDLS, CDR2 YYNGEE. In DNA, the CDR3 is TGTGCCAGCAGCGTAGATGGGGGGTTCATTTATGGCTACACCTTC. Translated: CASSVDGGFIYGYTF.

This chain uses TRBV6-5 with TRBJ2-1; D ambiguous. CDR1 and CDR2 (germline): MNHEY, SVGAGI. Trimming pared 5 bases from V and 4 bases from J, leaving 6 bases between. The CDR3 totals 12 residues. In nucleotides, the CDR3 is TGTGCCAGCAGTCCCAGTTACAATGAGCAGTTCTTC. It translates to CASSPSYNEQFF.

CDR3: CASSEVVIDTQYF. The CDR3 bases are TGCGCCAGCAGTGAGGTGGTGATAGATACGCAGTATTTT. V usage is TRBV10-2 and J usage is TRBJ2-3; no clear D. CDR1 is WSHSY and CDR2 is SAAADI in the germline V gene. CDR3 length equals 13 residues. V gave up 2 bases and J gave up 5 bases, with 8 bases separating them.

The gene calls are TRBV29-1 and TRBJ2-3; D could derive from TRBD1 or TRBD2 (5 bases each). This CDR3 spans 13 amino acids. The V gene's germline CDR1 is SQVTM and CDR2 ANQGSEA. CDR3 protein: CVGAAGVTDTQYF. The CDR3 nucleotides are TGCGTCGGGGCGGCCGGAGTCACAGATACGCAGTATTTT.

This rearrangement joins TRBV4-3 to TRBJ1-2; D ambiguous. CDR1 and CDR2 from the germline V gene are LGHNA and YSLEER. CDR3 length: 15 amino acids. V was cut by 0 bases and J by 4 bases, with 12 bases left in between. The CDR3 nucleotides read TGCGCCAGCAGCCAAGACCACTCCCCAAGCTATGGCTACACCTTC. Its translation: CASSQDHSPSYGYTF.

In this sample, this clone is medium-sized (0.01 to 0.1%). The V and J genes are TRBV6-5 and TRBJ2-1, with D unresolved. Germline lookup yields CDR1 MNHEY and CDR2 SVGAGI. The CDR3 loop spans 13 amino acids. The V end was cut by 6 bases, the J end by 6 bases, with 12 bases between. CDR3 coding DNA: TGTGCCAGCAGCCCCTCGGGCGGCAATGAGCAGTTCTTC. The encoded protein is CASSPSGGNEQFF.

This clone has just one count. The rearrangement uses TRBV27 and TRBJ2-1; D may be TRBD1 or TRBD2 (7 bases each). The V end lost 6 bases, the J end lost 10 bases, and 19 bases lay between the germline ends. This CDR3 contains 14 residues. Germline assignment: CDR1 MNHEY and CDR2 SMNVEV (reference sequence). This chain's CDR3 is CASRPAGGGQEQFF. The DNA for the CDR3 is TGTGCCAGCAGACCGGCAGGGGGAGGGCAAGAGCAGTTCTTC.

The chain has TRBV28 and TRBJ2-3, with a tentative D call TRBD2 (6 bases). Between the trimmed V and J ends, which lost 4 bases and 4 bases, there was a span of 12 bases. Germline V gene data show CDR1 as MDHEN and CDR2 as SYDVKM. CDR3 length: 14 residues. CDR3 bases: TGTGCCAGCAGTTCAAGCGGGTTTTCAGATACGCAGTATTTT. Amino acid sequence: CASSSSGFSDTQYF.

CDR3 sequence: CARPKRPLAKNIQYF. For the CDR3, the DNA is TGTGCCAGACCCAAGCGGCCTTTAGCCAAAAACATTCAGTACTTC. This chain connects TRBV7-2 to TRBJ2-4; perhaps TRBD2 as D (5 bases). The CDR3 is 15 amino acids. Germline loops: CDR1 SGHTA, CDR2 FQGNSA. The V and J ends lost 9 bases and 0 bases respectively, with 15 bases between them.

The chain has TRBV19 and TRBJ2-3, with TRBD2 matching over 7 bases. Germline V gene sequence: CDR1 LNHDA, CDR2 SQIVND (reference sequence). V lost 4 bases and J lost 2; bases outside the gene matches: 3. This CDR3 has 14 residues. The CDR3 reads CASSTLAVTDTQYF. The CDR3 DNA reads TGTGCCAGTAGTACGCTAGCGGTCACAGATACGCAGTATTTT.

This clone was found a few times. The chain joins TRBV28 to TRBJ1-5, with D perhaps matching TRBD1 (6 bases). CDR1 and CDR2 from the germline V gene are MDHEN and SYDVKM. Trimming pared 4 bases from V and 7 bases from J, leaving 14 bases between. This CDR3 comprises 14 residues. The CDR3 sequence: CASSSQGRKQPQHF. The CDR3 bases are TGTGCCAGCAGTTCCCAGGGGAGAAAGCAGCCCCAGCATTTT.

CDR3 sequence (DNA): TGTGCCAGCAGCTCCAGGGAGGGCCCTACCTACGAGCAGTACTTC. Translating gives CASSSREGPTYEQYF. The chain employs TRBV5-6 and TRBJ2-7; 7 nucleotides match TRBD2. This CDR3 spans 15 amino acids. V shed 3 bases and J 2 bases; nucleotides not matched to a gene: 8. Looked up from germline, CDR1 is SGHDT and CDR2 is YYEEEE.

This chain uses TRBV9 with TRBJ2-7; D perhaps matches TRBD1 (6 bases). There are 15 residues in the CDR3. Trimming pared 0 bases from V and 5 bases from J, leaving 15 bases between. Germline loops: CDR1 SGDLS, CDR2 YYNGEE. The CDR3 region has the DNA TGTGCCAGCAGCGTAGGATCCACAGGGTTAAACGAGCAGTACTTC. Protein: CASSVGSTGLNEQYF.

The V call is TRBV13, the J call TRBJ2-3; D might be TRBD2 (5 bases). V lost 5 bases and J lost 0, with 9 bases in between. CDR3 length: 14 residues. Germline V lookup: CDR1 PRHDT, CDR2 FYEKMQ (reference sequence). The CDR3 coding sequence is TGTGCCAGCAGCCTCCGGACTAGCACAGATACGCAGTATTTT. It translates to CASSLRTSTDTQYF.

This clone was recorded once. This chain uses TRBV5-4 with TRBJ2-2; the D is unclear. Germline values: CDR1 SGHNT, CDR2 YYREEE (reference sequence). The CDR3 runs to 16 residues. V was cut by 0 bases and J by 4 bases, with 13 bases left in between. The CDR3 is CASSLVGWMGTGELFF. DNA for the CDR3: TGTGCCAGCAGCTTGGTGGGATGGATGGGCACCGGGGAGCTGTTTTTT.